This T cell receptor (beta chain) was recovered during a study of CD8+CD57+ T cells in acquired aplastic anemia. Across the whole study: Sorted CD4+ and CD8+ cells gave an average of roughly 3 ug of DNA.

Germline CDR1 is SGHVS and CDR2 is FQNEAQ. CDR3 size: 15 residues. In the case of this clonotype: One end of the junction is discordant with germline, which a read error may explain.

Patients chosen for sequencing had CD8+CD57+ cells that had expanded, as shown by flow cytometry. Blood samples were obtained from patients who had received no prior therapy. Genomic DNA acted as the template from which TCR beta VDJ combination and CDR3 sequence profiling were carried out. TCRdb re-analysed the reads in MiXCR, keeping a single row per CDR3 protein. The sample holds approximately 250,000 distinct CDR3 sequences, 82% seen once. The clonotype originates from a human donor with aplastic anemia. The sequenced sample consisted of sorted CD4+, CD8+, or CD8+CD57+ T cells (not recorded which) from PBMCs. The V gene is TRBV7-8, the J gene TRBJ1-3; the D gene is possibly TRBD1 (5 bases). The CDR3: CASSLEAGSETTLYF. CDR3 sequence (DNA): TGTGCCAGCAGCTTAGAGGCAGGGTCTGAAACCACCTTATATTTT.